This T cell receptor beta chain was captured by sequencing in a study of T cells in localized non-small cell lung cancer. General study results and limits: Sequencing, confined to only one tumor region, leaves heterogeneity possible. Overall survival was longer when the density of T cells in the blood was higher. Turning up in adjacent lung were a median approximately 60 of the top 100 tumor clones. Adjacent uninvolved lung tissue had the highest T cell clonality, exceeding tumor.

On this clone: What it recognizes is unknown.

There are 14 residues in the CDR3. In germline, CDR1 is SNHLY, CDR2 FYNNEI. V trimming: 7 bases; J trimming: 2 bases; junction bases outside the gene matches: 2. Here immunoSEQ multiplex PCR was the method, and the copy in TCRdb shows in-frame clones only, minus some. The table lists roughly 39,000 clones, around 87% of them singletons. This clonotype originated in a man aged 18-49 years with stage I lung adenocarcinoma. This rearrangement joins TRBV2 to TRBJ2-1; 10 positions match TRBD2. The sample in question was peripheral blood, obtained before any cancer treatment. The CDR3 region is CASIGTSAYNEQFF. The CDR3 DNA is TGTGCCAGCATTGGGACTAGCGCCTACAATGAGCAGTTCTTC.